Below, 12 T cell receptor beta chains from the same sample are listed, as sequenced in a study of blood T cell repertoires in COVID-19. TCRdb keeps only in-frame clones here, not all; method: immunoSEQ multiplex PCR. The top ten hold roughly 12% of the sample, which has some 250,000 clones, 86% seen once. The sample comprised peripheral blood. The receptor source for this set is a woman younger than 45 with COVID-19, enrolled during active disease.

In nucleotides, the CDR3 is TGTGCCAGCAGTTTGGGGGGGTCATGGTACAATGAGCAGTTCTTC. Its translation is CASSLGGSWYNEQFF. The chain uses TRBV27 and TRBJ2-1; TRBD2 agrees at 7 bases. Germline lookup yields CDR1 MNHEY and CDR2 SMNVEV (reference sequence). This CDR3 has 15 amino acids. The V and J ends lost 3 bases and 4 bases, in that order; junction bases with no gene match: 6.

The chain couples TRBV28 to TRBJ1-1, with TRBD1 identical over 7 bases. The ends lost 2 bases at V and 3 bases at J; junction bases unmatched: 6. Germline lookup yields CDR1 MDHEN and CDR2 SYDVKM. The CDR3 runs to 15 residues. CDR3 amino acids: CASSLRGLRDTEAFF. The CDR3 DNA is TGTGCCAGCAGTTTAAGGGGGCTAAGGGACACTGAAGCTTTCTTT. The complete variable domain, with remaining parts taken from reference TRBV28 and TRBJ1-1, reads DVKVTQSSRYLVKRTGEKVFLECVQDMDHENMFWYRQDPGLGLRLIYFSYDVKMKEKGDIPEGYSVSREKKERFSLILESASTNQTSMYLCASSLRGLRDTEAFFGQGTRLTVV.

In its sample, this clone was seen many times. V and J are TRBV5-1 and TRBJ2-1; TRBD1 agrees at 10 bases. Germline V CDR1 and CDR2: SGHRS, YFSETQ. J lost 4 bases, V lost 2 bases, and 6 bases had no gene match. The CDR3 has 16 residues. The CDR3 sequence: CASSLHGTGVYNEQFF. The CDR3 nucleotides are TGCGCCAGCAGCTTACACGGGACAGGGGTTTACAATGAGCAGTTCTTC.

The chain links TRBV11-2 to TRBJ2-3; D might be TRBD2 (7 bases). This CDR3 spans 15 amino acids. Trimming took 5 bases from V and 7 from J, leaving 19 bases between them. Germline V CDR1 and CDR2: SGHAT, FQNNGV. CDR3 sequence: CASSVIGGRTHTQYF. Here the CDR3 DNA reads TGTGCCAGCAGCGTCATCGGGGGGCGCACGCATACGCAGTATTTT.

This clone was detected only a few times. CDR3 amino acids: CASRGRGDEQFF. Here the CDR3 DNA reads TGCGCCAGCAGGGGCAGGGGAGATGAGCAGTTCTTC. V is TRBV5-1 and J is TRBJ2-1, with TRBD1 as a possible D gene (6 bases). V was cut by 5 bases and J by 8 bases, with 11 bases left in between. From germline, CDR1 is SGHRS and CDR2 YFSETQ. The CDR3 has 12 residues.

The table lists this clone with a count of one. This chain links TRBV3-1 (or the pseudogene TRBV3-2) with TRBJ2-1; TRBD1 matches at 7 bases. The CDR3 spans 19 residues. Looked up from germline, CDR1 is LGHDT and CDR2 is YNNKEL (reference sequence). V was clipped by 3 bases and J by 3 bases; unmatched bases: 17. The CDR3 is CASSQPELPGQHNYNEQFF. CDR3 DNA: TGTGCCAGCAGCCAGCCCGAACTTCCGGGACAGCATAACTACAATGAGCAGTTCTTC.

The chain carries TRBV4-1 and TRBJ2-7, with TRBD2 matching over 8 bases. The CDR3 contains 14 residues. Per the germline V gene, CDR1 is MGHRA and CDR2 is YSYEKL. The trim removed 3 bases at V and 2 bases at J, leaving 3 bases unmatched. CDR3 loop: CASSHSGEAYEQYF. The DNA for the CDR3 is TGCGCCAGCAGCCATAGCGGGGAGGCCTACGAGCAGTACTTC.

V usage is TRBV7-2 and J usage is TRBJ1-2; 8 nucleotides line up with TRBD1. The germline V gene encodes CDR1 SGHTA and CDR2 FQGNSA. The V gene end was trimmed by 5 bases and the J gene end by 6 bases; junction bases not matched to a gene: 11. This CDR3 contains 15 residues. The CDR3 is CASSHTGGSRDGYTF. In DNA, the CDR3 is TGTGCCAGCAGCCACACAGGGGGTAGTAGGGATGGCTACACCTTC.

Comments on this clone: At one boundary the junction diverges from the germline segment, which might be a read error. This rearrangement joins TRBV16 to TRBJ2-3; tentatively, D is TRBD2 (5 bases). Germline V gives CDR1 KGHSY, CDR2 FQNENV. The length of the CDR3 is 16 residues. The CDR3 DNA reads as TGTGCCAGCAGCCAAAATCGGCCCTCTAGCATAGATACGCAGTATTTT. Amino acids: CASSQNRPSSIDTQYF.

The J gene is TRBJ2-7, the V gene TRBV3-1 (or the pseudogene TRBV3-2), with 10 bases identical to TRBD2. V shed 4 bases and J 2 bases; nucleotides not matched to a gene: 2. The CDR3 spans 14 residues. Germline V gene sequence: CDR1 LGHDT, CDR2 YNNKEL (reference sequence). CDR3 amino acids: CASSRLAGAYEQYF. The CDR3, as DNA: TGTGCCAGCAGCCGCCTAGCGGGGGCCTACGAGCAGTACTTC.

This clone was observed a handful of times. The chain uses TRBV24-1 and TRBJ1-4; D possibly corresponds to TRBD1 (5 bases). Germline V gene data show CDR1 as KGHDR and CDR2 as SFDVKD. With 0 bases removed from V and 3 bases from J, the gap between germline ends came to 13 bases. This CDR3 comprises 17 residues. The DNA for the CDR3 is TGTGCCACCAGTGATTTGGACGGACAAAATTCTAATGAAAAACTGTTTTTT. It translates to CATSDLDGQNSNEKLFF.

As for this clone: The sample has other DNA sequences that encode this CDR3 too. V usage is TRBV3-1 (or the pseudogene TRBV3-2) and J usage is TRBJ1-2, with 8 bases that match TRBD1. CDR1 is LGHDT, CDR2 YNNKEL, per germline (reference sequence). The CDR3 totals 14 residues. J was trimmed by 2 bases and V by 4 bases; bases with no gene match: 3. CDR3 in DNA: TGTGCCAGCAGCCGACAGGGGTCAAACTATGGCTACACCTTC. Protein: CASSRQGSNYGYTF.